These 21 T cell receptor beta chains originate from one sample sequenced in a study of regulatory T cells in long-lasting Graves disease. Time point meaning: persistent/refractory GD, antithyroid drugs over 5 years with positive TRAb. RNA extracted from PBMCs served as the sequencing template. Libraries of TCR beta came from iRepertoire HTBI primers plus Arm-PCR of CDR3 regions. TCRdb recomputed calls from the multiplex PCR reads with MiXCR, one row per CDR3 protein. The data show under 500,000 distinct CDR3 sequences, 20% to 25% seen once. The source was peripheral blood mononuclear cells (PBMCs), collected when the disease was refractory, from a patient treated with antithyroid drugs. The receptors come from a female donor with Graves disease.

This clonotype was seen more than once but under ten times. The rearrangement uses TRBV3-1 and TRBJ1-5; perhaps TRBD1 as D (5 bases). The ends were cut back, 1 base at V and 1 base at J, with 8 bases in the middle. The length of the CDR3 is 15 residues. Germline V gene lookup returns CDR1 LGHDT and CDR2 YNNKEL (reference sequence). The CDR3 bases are TGTGCCAGCAGCCAAGGGGGGGGGAGCAATCAGCCCCAGCATTTT. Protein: CASSQGGGSNQPQHF.

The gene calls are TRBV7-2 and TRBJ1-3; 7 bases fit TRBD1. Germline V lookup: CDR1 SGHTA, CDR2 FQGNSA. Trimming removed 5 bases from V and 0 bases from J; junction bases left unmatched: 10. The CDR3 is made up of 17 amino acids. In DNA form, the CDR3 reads TGTGCCAGCAGCCCCTCGACAGGGAAACTCTCTGGAAACACCATATATTTT. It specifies CASSPSTGKLSGNTIYF.

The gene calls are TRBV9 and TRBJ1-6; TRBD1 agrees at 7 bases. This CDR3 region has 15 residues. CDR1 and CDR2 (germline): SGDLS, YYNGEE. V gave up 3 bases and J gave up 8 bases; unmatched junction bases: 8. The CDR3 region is CASSAMTGSDSPLHF. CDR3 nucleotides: TGTGCCAGCAGCGCCATGACAGGGAGCGATTCACCCCTCCACTTT.

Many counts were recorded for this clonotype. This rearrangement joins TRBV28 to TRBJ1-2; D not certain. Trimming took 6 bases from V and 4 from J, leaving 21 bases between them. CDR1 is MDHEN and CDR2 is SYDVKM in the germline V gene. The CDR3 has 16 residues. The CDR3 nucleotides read TGTGCCAGCAGCCCTTCAAGCCTACCAGGTCTCTATGGCTACACCTTC. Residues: CASSPSSLPGLYGYTF.

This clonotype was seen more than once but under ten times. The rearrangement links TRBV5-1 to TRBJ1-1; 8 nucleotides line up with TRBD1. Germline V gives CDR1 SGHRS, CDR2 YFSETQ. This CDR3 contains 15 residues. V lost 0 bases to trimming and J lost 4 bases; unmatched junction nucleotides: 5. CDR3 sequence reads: CASSLVQGASTEAFF. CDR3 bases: TGCGCCAGCAGCTTGGTTCAGGGGGCGAGCACTGAAGCTTTCTTT.

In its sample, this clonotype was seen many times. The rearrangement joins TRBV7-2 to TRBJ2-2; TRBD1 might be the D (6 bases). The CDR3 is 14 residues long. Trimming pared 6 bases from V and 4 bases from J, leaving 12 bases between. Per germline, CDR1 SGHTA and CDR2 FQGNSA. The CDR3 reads CASSLQGITGELFF. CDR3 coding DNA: TGTGCCAGCAGTCTTCAGGGGATCACCGGGGAGCTGTTTTTT.

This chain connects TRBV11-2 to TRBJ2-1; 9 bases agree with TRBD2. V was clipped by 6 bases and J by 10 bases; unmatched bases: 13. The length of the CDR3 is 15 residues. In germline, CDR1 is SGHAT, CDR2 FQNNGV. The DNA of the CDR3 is TGTGCCAGCAGTCGAACTTGGCTAGCGGGACAAGAGCAGTTCTTC. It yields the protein CASSRTWLAGQEQFF.

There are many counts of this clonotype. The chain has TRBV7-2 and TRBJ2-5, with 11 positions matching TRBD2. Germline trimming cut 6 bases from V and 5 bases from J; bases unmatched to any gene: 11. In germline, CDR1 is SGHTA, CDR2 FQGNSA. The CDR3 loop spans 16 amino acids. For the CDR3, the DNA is TGTGCCAGCAGACGACTAGCGGGACTTAGAGAGGAGACCCAGTACTTC. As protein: CASRRLAGLREETQYF.

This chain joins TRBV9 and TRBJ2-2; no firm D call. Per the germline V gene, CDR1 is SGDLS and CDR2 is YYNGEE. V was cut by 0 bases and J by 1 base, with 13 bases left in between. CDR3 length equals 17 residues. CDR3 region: CASSVAVAAMNTGELFF. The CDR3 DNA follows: TGTGCCAGCAGCGTAGCGGTAGCCGCAATGAACACCGGGGAGCTGTTTTTT.

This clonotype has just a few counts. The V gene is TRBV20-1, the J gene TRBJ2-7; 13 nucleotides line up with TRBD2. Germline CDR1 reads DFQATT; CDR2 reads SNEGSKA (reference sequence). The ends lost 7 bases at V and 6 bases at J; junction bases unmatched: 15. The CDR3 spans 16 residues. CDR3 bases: TGCAGTGTGTGGTCCTTCCGGGGACTAGCGGGACCCGAGCAGTACTTC. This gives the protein CSVWSFRGLAGPEQYF.

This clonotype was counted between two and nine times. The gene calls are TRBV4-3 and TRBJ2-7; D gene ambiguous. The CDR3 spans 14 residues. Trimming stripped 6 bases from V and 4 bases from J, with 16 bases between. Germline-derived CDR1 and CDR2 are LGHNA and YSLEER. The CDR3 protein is CASSLEAGWYEQYF. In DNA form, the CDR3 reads TGCGCCAGCAGTCTAGAGGCCGGGTGGTACGAGCAGTACTTC.

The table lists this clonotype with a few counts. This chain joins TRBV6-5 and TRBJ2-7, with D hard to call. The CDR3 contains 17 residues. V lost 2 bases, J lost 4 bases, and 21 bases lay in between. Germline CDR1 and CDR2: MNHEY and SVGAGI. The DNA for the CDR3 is TGTGCCAGCAGTTACCCGCGACTTTCCCGACAAATTTACGAGCAGTACTTC. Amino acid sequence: CASSYPRLSRQIYEQYF.

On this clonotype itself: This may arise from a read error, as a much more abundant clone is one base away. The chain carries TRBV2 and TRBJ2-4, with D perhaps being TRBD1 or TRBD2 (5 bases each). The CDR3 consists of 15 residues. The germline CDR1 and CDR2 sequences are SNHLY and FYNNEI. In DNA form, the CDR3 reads TGTGCCAGCACATCGGCCGATGGGGGAAAAAACATTCAGCACTTC. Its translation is CASTSADGGKNIQHF.

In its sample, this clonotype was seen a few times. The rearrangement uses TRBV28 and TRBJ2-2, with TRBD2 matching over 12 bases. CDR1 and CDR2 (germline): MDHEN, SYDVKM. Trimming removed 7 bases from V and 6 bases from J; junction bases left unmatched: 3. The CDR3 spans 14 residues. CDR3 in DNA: TGTGCCAGCAAAGGGACTAGCGGGTCCGGGGAGCTGTTTTTT. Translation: CASKGTSGSGELFF.

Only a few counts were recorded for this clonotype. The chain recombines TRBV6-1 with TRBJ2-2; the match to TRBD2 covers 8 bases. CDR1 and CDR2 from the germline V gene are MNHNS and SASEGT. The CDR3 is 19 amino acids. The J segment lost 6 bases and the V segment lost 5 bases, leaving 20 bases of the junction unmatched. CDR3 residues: CASSPRGGDSTSVAGELFF. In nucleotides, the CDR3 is TGTGCCAGCAGTCCGCGGGGAGGGGATTCGACTAGCGTGGCCGGGGAGCTGTTTTTT.

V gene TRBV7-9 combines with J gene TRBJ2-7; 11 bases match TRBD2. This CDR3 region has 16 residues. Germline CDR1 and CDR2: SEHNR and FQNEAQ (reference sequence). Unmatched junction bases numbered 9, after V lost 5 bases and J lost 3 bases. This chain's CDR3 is CASSPTTSGSGYEQYF. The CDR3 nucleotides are TGTGCCAGCAGCCCGACTACTAGCGGGAGTGGCTACGAGCAGTACTTC.

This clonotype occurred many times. As DNA, the CDR3 is TGTGCCAGCAGCCCACCGGGACGGACCATCTACGAGCAGTACTTC. Amino acids: CASSPPGRTIYEQYF. The chain uses TRBV3-1 and TRBJ2-7, with D possibly called TRBD1 or TRBD2 (5 bases each). V was trimmed by 4 bases and J by 3 bases, leaving 16 bases between them. Germline values: CDR1 LGHDT, CDR2 YNNKEL (reference sequence). The CDR3 runs to 15 residues.

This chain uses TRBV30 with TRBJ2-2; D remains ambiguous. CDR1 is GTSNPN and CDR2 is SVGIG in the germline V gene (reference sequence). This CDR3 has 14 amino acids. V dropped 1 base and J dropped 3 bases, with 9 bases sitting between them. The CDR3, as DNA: TGTGCCTGGAGTGGTCAAGTTTACACCGGGGAGCTGTTTTTT. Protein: CAWSGQVYTGELFF.

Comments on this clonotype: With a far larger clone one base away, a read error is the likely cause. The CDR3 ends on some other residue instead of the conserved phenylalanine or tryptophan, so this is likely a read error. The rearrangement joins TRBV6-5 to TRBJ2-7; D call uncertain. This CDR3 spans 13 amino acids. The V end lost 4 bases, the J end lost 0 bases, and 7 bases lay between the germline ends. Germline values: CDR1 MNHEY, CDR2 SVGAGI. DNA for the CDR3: TGTGCCAGCAGTTCCCGGAGCTCCTACGAGCAGTACCTC. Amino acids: CASSSRSSYEQYL.

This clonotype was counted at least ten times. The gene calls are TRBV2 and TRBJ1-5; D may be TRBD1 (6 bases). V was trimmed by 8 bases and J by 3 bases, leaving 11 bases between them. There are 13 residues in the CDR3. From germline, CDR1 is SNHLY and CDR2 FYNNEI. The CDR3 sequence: CASAGGANQPQHF. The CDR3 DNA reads TGTGCCAGCGCTGGGGGGGCCAATCAGCCCCAGCATTTT.

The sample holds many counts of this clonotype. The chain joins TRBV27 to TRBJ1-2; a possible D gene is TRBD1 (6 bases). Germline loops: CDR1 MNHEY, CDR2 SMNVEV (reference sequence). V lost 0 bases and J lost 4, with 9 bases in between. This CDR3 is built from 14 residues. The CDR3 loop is CASSLSQGTYGYTF. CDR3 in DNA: TGTGCCAGCAGTTTATCACAGGGAACCTATGGCTACACCTTC.